These 13 T cell receptor beta chains originate from one sample sequenced in a study of cytomegalovirus exposure and HLA in healthy donors. Use of 60 Vbeta and 13 Jbeta primers characterized the PCR. Here immunoSEQ multiplex PCR was the method, and the copy in TCRdb shows in-frame clones only, minus some. The sample contains under 150,000 clones, 76% of which appear only once. Input material: PBMCs. These receptors originate from a female donor in good health and CMV-seropositive.

The chain has TRBV7-8 and TRBJ1-3; D not resolved. Germline CDR1 SGHVS, CDR2 FQNEAQ. CDR3 length: 14 residues. Trimming took 1 base from V and 3 from J, leaving 7 bases between them. CDR3 DNA: TGTGCCAGCAGCTTAGAACGGAGTGGAAACACCATATATTTT. Translating it yields CASSLERSGNTIYF.

The gene calls are TRBV2 and TRBJ2-1, with D possibly matching TRBD2 (6 bases). The CDR3 length is 11 residues. CDR1 and CDR2 (germline): SNHLY, FYNNEI. The V end lost 6 bases, the J end lost 13 bases, and 13 bases lay between the germline ends. The CDR3 sequence is CASRETSYQFF. CDR3 nucleotide sequence: TGTGCCAGCAGGGAGACTAGTTACCAGTTCTTC.

This clone showed up just a few times. The V call is TRBV19, the J call TRBJ1-5; D not resolved. V was pared by 0 bases and J by 4 bases, with 4 bases between. The CDR3 covers 13 residues. Germline loops: CDR1 LNHDA, CDR2 SQIVND (reference sequence). The CDR3 coding sequence is TGTGCCAGTAGTATAGAGGAGAATCAGCCCCAGCATTTT. As protein: CASSIEENQPQHF.

This chain uses TRBV5-1 with TRBJ2-7; 7 bases align to TRBD2. Germline CDR1 and CDR2: SGHRS and YFSETQ. V lost 2 bases, J lost 3 bases, and 5 bases stayed unmatched. This CDR3 has 14 amino acids. CDR3 in amino acids: CASSLSVAGYEQYF. CDR3 nucleotides: TGCGCCAGCAGCTTATCGGTAGCGGGCTACGAGCAGTACTTC.

This clone was seen once. The gene calls are TRBV6-6 and TRBJ2-2; D ambiguous. CDR3 length equals 13 residues. V shed 2 bases and J shed 2 bases, with 3 bases lying between them. Germline V gene data show CDR1 as MNHNY and CDR2 as SVGAGI (reference sequence). CDR3: CASSYTNTGELFF. DNA for the CDR3: TGTGCCAGCAGTTACACAAACACCGGGGAGCTGTTTTTT.

The chain uses TRBV28 and TRBJ2-7; 9 bases match TRBD2. CDR3 length equals 19 residues. The V and J ends lost 1 base and 2 bases, in that order; junction bases with no gene match: 15. Germline V lookup: CDR1 MDHEN, CDR2 SYDVKM. As DNA, the CDR3 is TGTGCCAGCAGTTTATCGGTACTAGCGGGCGAATTTCCCCCCTACGAGCAGTACTTC. Protein product: CASSLSVLAGEFPPYEQYF.

J is TRBJ1-4 and V is TRBV4-2, with D tentatively TRBD1 (5 bases). Trimming took 6 bases from V and 7 from J, leaving 18 bases between them. The CDR3 contains 15 residues. Germline loops: CDR1 LGHNA, CDR2 YNFKEQ. CDR3 sequence reads: CASRPAGSVSEKLFF. The CDR3 nucleotides read TGTGCCAGCAGACCAGCAGGGTCGGTGAGTGAAAAACTGTTTTTT.

The chain is built from TRBV5-6 and TRBJ2-7, with 7 positions matching TRBD2. V lost 0 bases and J lost 9; bases outside the gene matches: 3. The germline V gene has CDR1 SGHDT and CDR2 YYEEEE. The CDR3 has 12 residues. This CDR3 reads CASSLGEGGQYF. The CDR3 DNA sequence: TGTGCCAGCAGCTTGGGGGAGGGCGGGCAGTACTTC.

The rearrangement links TRBV6-1 to TRBJ2-2; D not resolved. V lost 7 bases, J lost 2 bases, and 8 bases lay in between. Germline values: CDR1 MNHNS, CDR2 SASEGT. The CDR3 sequence is 13 residues long. The CDR3 sequence: CASIPLNTGELFF. In DNA form, the CDR3 reads TGTGCCAGCATCCCCCTTAACACCGGGGAGCTGTTTTTT.

This clone was counted a few times. This chain uses TRBV30 with TRBJ1-5, with 8 bases aligning to TRBD1. Germline assignment: CDR1 GTSNPN and CDR2 SVGIG (reference sequence). Unmatched junction bases numbered 2, after V lost 5 bases and J lost 2 bases. This CDR3 spans 13 amino acids. CDR3 sequence: CAWAGQGNQPQHF. The CDR3 bases are TGTGCCTGGGCGGGACAGGGCAATCAGCCCCAGCATTTT.

J is TRBJ2-6 and V is TRBV11-2; D possibly corresponds to TRBD1 (6 bases). V lost 3 bases to trimming and J lost 0 bases, with 15 bases between them. Germline V gives CDR1 SGHAT, CDR2 FQNNGV. The CDR3 consists of 18 residues. The CDR3 spells CASSLVPAGASGANVLTF. For the CDR3, the DNA is TGTGCCAGCAGCTTGGTCCCGGCAGGGGCCTCTGGGGCCAACGTCCTGACTTTC.

The rearrangement uses TRBV5-6 and TRBJ2-7; 8 bases are shared with TRBD2. V trimming: 3 bases; J trimming: 5 bases; junction bases outside the gene matches: 7. There are 14 residues in the CDR3. Germline assignment: CDR1 SGHDT and CDR2 YYEEEE. CDR3 amino acids: CASSYSGSLDEQYF. The CDR3, as DNA: TGTGCCAGCAGCTACAGCGGGAGTCTAGACGAGCAGTACTTC. Using reference TRBV5-6 and TRBJ2-7 for the parts outside the CDR3, the full variable domain is DAGVTQSPTHLIKTRGQQVTLRCSPKSGHDTVSWYQQALGQGPQFIFQYYEEEERQRGNFPDRFSGHQFPNYSSELNVNALLLGDSALYLCASSYSGSLDEQYFGPGTRLTVT.

V gene TRBV19 combines with J gene TRBJ1-1, with D hard to call. The CDR3 spans 14 residues. V was trimmed by 0 bases and J by 7 bases, leaving 12 bases between them. CDR1 and CDR2 from the germline V gene are LNHDA and SQIVND (reference sequence). CDR3 region: CASSIDSGSFEAFF. Written as DNA, the CDR3 is TGTGCCAGTAGTATAGATTCTGGTAGCTTTGAAGCTTTCTTT.